What follows are 25 T cell receptor beta chains derived from one specimen sequenced in a study of blood T cell repertoires in COVID-19. Sequencing used immunoSEQ multiplex PCR; TCRdb keeps in-frame clones, though not all of them. The sample contains around 170,000 clones, roughly 70% of which appear only once. Source material: peripheral blood. The receptors were sampled from a woman aged 80 or over with acute or convalescent COVID-19.

The chain carries TRBV5-8 and TRBJ1-2; no clear D. V lost 4 bases and J 2 bases, leaving 18 bases between the germline ends. Germline lookup yields CDR1 SGHTS and CDR2 YDEGEE. This CDR3 region has 16 residues. The CDR3 bases are TGTGCCAGCAGCCCCCCGGGTCTCGGAAAAAACTATGGCTACACCTTC. It codes for CASSPPGLGKNYGYTF.

The chain recombines TRBV6-2 or TRBV6-3 with TRBJ2-7; 13 nucleotides match TRBD2. Germline V gives CDR1 MNHEY, CDR2 SVGEGT. The V gene end was trimmed by 2 bases and the J gene end by 3 bases; junction bases not matched to a gene: 1. CDR3 length: 15 residues. CDR3 amino acids: CASSYGTSGNYEQYF. In DNA, the CDR3 is TGTGCCAGCAGTTACGGGACTAGCGGGAACTACGAGCAGTACTTC.

J is TRBJ2-1 and V is TRBV6-4; D is unclear. V was cut by 4 bases and J by 6 bases, with 10 bases left in between. Germline V gene sequence: CDR1 MRHNA, CDR2 SNTAGT. The CDR3 sequence is 13 residues long. This CDR3 is CASSAGSANEQFF. CDR3 coding DNA: TGTGCCAGCAGTGCAGGTTCGGCCAATGAGCAGTTCTTC.

The rearrangement joins TRBV7-3 to TRBJ2-3, with no clear D. Trimming left V 0 bases short and J 6 bases short, with 10 bases between. The CDR3 is 14 residues long. CDR1 and CDR2 (germline): SGHTA, FQGTGA. In DNA form, the CDR3 reads TGTGCCAGCAGCTTAACAGAGAAAACTGATACGCAGTATTTT. Translating gives CASSLTEKTDTQYF.

The chain combines TRBV27 with TRBJ2-3; 9 bases are shared with TRBD2. This CDR3 comprises 18 residues. Trimming at V came to 4 bases and at J to 2 bases, leaving 13 bases not matched to a gene. The V gene's germline CDR1 is MNHEY and CDR2 SMNVEV (reference sequence). The chain's CDR3 is CASSSPAGGRDITDTQYF. The CDR3 DNA reads as TGTGCCAGCAGTTCTCCCGCGGGGGGGCGGGATATCACAGATACGCAGTATTTT.

This clone was recorded once. This chain connects TRBV27 to TRBJ2-6; 7 bases are shared with TRBD1. Germline V CDR1 and CDR2: MNHEY, SMNVEV (reference sequence). V shed 2 bases and J 2 bases; nucleotides not matched to a gene: 3. This CDR3 has 16 amino acids. The CDR3 reads CASSLVTGAGANVLTF. CDR3 sequence (DNA): TGTGCCAGCAGTTTAGTTACAGGGGCTGGGGCCAACGTCCTGACTTTC.

The chain has TRBV5-5 and TRBJ2-3; TRBD1 matches at 9 bases. This CDR3 region has 17 residues. The ends lost 4 bases at V and 4 bases at J; junction bases unmatched: 13. Germline V gene lookup returns CDR1 SGHKS and CDR2 YYEKEE (reference sequence). This CDR3 reads CASSGPGTGLVADTQYF. CDR3 nucleotide sequence: TGTGCCAGCAGCGGTCCCGGGACAGGGTTGGTTGCAGATACGCAGTATTTT. The full variable domain, its missing parts supplied by reference TRBV5-5 and TRBJ2-3, is DAGVTQSPTHLIKTRGQQVTLRCSPISGHKSVSWYQQVLGQGPQFIFQYYEKEERGRGNFPDRFSARQFPNYSSELNVNALLLGDSALYLCASSGPGTGLVADTQYFGPGTRLTVL.

This chain uses TRBV29-1 with TRBJ2-3; 9 positions agree with TRBD2. V lost 5 bases, J lost 3 bases, and 12 bases stayed unmatched. This CDR3 region has 16 residues. CDR1 is SQVTM and CDR2 is ANQGSEA in the germline V gene. The CDR3 reads CSVTFAGTSRTDTQYF. The CDR3 nucleotides read TGCAGCGTTACATTCGCTGGGACTAGCCGGACAGATACGCAGTATTTT.

This clone was recorded a few times. The chain recombines TRBV2 with TRBJ2-2; 8 bases line up with TRBD1. From germline, CDR1 is SNHLY and CDR2 FYNNEI. V lost 7 bases to trimming and J lost 8 bases; unmatched junction nucleotides: 6. This CDR3 is 13 amino acids long. CDR3 in amino acids: CASNDRGTGELFF. CDR3 sequence (DNA): TGTGCCAGCAATGACAGGGGCACTGGGGAGCTGTTTTTT. The variable domain in full, with the rest retrieved from reference TRBV2 and TRBJ2-2, is EPEVTQTPSHQVTQMGQEVILRCVPISNHLYFYWYRQILGQKVEFLVSFYNNEISEKSEIFDDQFSVERPDGSNFTLKIRSTKLEDSAMYFCASNDRGTGELFFGEGSRLTVL.

V is TRBV5-1 and J is TRBJ1-4; no reliable D call. Trimming took off 4 bases at V and 8 bases at J, with 9 bases between the two ends. Germline V gene lookup returns CDR1 SGHRS and CDR2 YFSETQ. The CDR3 consists of 12 residues. CDR3 region: CASSLTQEKLFF. CDR3 sequence (DNA): TGCGCCAGCAGCCTGACACAGGAAAAACTGTTTTTT.

J is TRBJ1-2 and V is TRBV6-1, with 10 bases aligning to TRBD1. The CDR3 loop spans 16 amino acids. CDR1 is MNHNS and CDR2 is SASEGT in the germline V gene. The ends lost 0 bases at V and 7 bases at J; junction bases unmatched: 8. The CDR3 sequence is CASSEAHGQGVRGYTF. DNA for the CDR3: TGTGCCAGCAGTGAAGCGCATGGACAGGGGGTACGTGGCTACACCTTC.

The V gene is TRBV27, the J gene TRBJ2-1; TRBD2 agrees at 11 bases. CDR1 is MNHEY and CDR2 is SMNVEV in the germline V gene (reference sequence). Losses at the gene ends were 5 bases for V and 9 bases for J; bases not matched to a gene: 9. The CDR3 is 15 residues long. The CDR3 nucleotides are TGTGCCAGCAGTCCCATAGCGGGAGGGGGGGGTGAGCAGTTCTTC. Protein: CASSPIAGGGGEQFF.

The rearrangement joins TRBV19 to TRBJ2-1; TRBD2 matches at 13 bases. V shed 11 bases and J 9 bases; nucleotides not matched to a gene: 19. The CDR3 has 17 residues. The germline gives CDR1 LNHDA, CDR2 SQIVND (reference sequence). The CDR3, as DNA: TGTGCCTGTTCTCGACTAGCGGGAGGTGAAACAGGGGGTGAGCAGTTCTTC. Residues: CACSRLAGGETGGEQFF.

This chain uses TRBV5-1 with TRBJ2-1; D may be TRBD1 (6 bases). Per germline, CDR1 SGHRS and CDR2 YFSETQ. The CDR3 is 15 residues long. V dropped 4 bases and J dropped 8 bases, with 19 bases sitting between them. The chain's CDR3 is CASSEDRGAADEQFF. CDR3 DNA: TGCGCCAGCAGCGAGGACAGAGGGGCGGCCGATGAGCAGTTCTTC.

This clone has just a few counts. Written as DNA, the CDR3 is TGTGCCAGCAGCCCGAGCGGAGGATCCTACGAGCAGTACTTC. Translation: CASSPSGGSYEQYF. J is TRBJ2-7 and V is TRBV11-2; perhaps TRBD2 as D (5 bases). The germline V gene encodes CDR1 SGHAT and CDR2 FQNNGV. Trimming pared 5 bases from V and 1 base from J, leaving 12 bases between. The CDR3 has 14 residues.

CDR3 residues: CASSGIQALNEKLFF. The CDR3 region has the DNA TGTGCCAGCAGCGGTATCCAGGCCTTAAATGAAAAACTGTTTTTT. The rearrangement links TRBV2 to TRBJ1-4; D is unclear. There are 15 residues in the CDR3. The germline CDR1 and CDR2 sequences are SNHLY and FYNNEI. The germline V and J ends were trimmed by 6 bases and 5 bases, with 16 bases remaining between them.

This clone is a singleton in its sample. The rearrangement uses TRBV25-1 and TRBJ2-2, with 10 bases matching TRBD1. This CDR3 is built from 15 residues. V lost 3 bases, J lost 8 bases, and 6 bases stayed unmatched. Germline V gives CDR1 MGHDK, CDR2 SYGVNS. The CDR3 nucleotides read TGTGCCAGCAGTGATTGGACAGGGGGAAGTGGGGAGCTGTTTTTT. It is translated as CASSDWTGGSGELFF.

The chain joins TRBV27 to TRBJ2-7; TRBD1 aligns across 7 bases. The trim removed 3 bases at V and 6 bases at J, leaving 5 bases unmatched. The germline CDR1 and CDR2 sequences are MNHEY and SMNVEV (reference sequence). The CDR3 extends over 13 amino acids. The CDR3 protein is CASSFGAGGEQYF. DNA for the CDR3: TGTGCCAGCAGTTTTGGGGCAGGGGGCGAGCAGTACTTC.

The genes are TRBV9 and TRBJ1-3, with 7 nucleotides matching TRBD1. CDR1 is SGDLS, CDR2 YYNGEE, per germline. The CDR3 is 15 amino acids. V shed 4 bases, J shed 4 bases, and the junction held 8 bases outside the gene matches. The CDR3 DNA reads as TGTGCCAGCAGCTCTTCCGGGACAGAAGGAAACACCATATATTTT. Its protein product is CASSSSGTEGNTIYF. Variable domain in full (rest from reference TRBV9 and TRBJ1-3): DSGVTQTPKHLITATGQRVTLRCSPRSGDLSVYWYQQSLDQGLQFLIQYYNGEERAKGNILERFSAQQFPDLHSELNLSSLELGDSALYFCASSSSGTEGNTIYFGEGSWLTVV.

The sample holds a few counts of this clone. V is TRBV19 and J is TRBJ1-1, with TRBD1 matching 11 bases. Germline-derived CDR1 and CDR2 are LNHDA and SQIVND (reference sequence). J was trimmed by 5 bases and V by 5 bases; bases with no gene match: 4. This CDR3 spans 14 amino acids. The CDR3 DNA reads as TGTGCCAGTAGTCTCGGGACAGGGGGAACTGAAGCTTTCTTT. It encodes CASSLGTGGTEAFF.

This clone was detected only a few times. The CDR3 nucleotides are TGTGCCAGCAGCCCACAGGGCGGGACAGATACGCAGTATTTT. This codes for CASSPQGGTDTQYF. The chain is built from TRBV6-4 and TRBJ2-3, with D possibly TRBD1 on 6 matching bases. Trimming left V 6 bases short and J 3 bases short, with 13 bases between. The CDR3 covers 14 residues. In germline, CDR1 is MRHNA, CDR2 SNTAGT.

The chain employs TRBV7-9 and TRBJ1-4; 7 bases fit TRBD1. Germline V gene data show CDR1 as SEHNR and CDR2 as FQNEAQ (reference sequence). The CDR3 is 14 residues long. The trim removed 4 bases at V and 8 bases at J, leaving 7 bases unmatched. As DNA, the CDR3 is TGTGCCAGCAGCTCTCCGGGACAGCTCGAAAAACTGTTTTTT. The encoded protein is CASSSPGQLEKLFF.

V usage is TRBV7-9 and J usage is TRBJ2-3, with 8 bases identical to TRBD2. The ends lost 5 bases at V and 1 base at J; junction bases unmatched: 5. Germline CDR1 SEHNR, CDR2 FQNEAQ (reference sequence). This CDR3 has 15 residues. DNA of the CDR3: TGTGCCAGCAGCGACTTAGCGGGACGCACAGATACGCAGTATTTT. Translation: CASSDLAGRTDTQYF.

This chain links TRBV3-1 (or the pseudogene TRBV3-2) with TRBJ1-3; D not certain. The V and J ends lost 3 bases and 0 bases respectively, with 18 bases between them. This CDR3 contains 18 residues. CDR1 and CDR2 (germline): LGHDT, YNNKEL (reference sequence). The CDR3: CASSQRPDGFSSGNTIYF. The CDR3 DNA reads TGTGCCAGCAGCCAGAGACCCGACGGGTTTAGCTCTGGAAACACCATATATTTT.

This clone was counted at least ten times. This chain joins TRBV9 and TRBJ2-6; a weak D match, TRBD1 (6 bases). The CDR3 loop spans 16 amino acids. V was shortened by 0 bases and J by 4 bases, with 11 bases between the two germline ends. The germline CDR1 and CDR2 sequences are SGDLS and YYNGEE. The CDR3 DNA reads as TGTGCCAGCAGCGTAGCGTACAGGGCCGGGGCCAACGTCCTGACTTTC. Protein sequence: CASSVAYRAGANVLTF. Full variable domain (remainder filled in from reference TRBV9 and TRBJ2-6): DSGVTQTPKHLITATGQRVTLRCSPRSGDLSVYWYQQSLDQGLQFLIQYYNGEERAKGNILERFSAQQFPDLHSELNLSSLELGDSALYFCASSVAYRAGANVLTFGAGSRLTVL.